A selection of T cell receptor beta chains follows, all from one sample in a study of vaccination effects on CD4 cells after COVID-19. Profiled with immunoSEQ multiplex PCR; TCRdb holds only in-frame clones, not every one. The repertoire holds 50,000 to 70,000 clones, with 55% to 75% as singletons. These receptors have no identified antigens. The sequencing used CD4+ T cells from PBMCs cultured without peptide, collected before COVID-19 vaccination. These receptors came from a human donor who had a prior SARS-CoV-2 infection. Each CDR3 is given with its conserved first and last residue. A D gene is named only where the DNA matches it firmly. Expanded clones get a size class; other rows say once, few or many, or leave the size out.

v_call: TRBV2
clone_size: -
d_call: TRBD1
j_call: TRBJ2-2
cdr3_nt: TGTGCGGTTATAAGCGGACAGGCGAACACCGGGGAGCTGTTTTTT
cdr3_aa: CAVISGQANTGELFF

v_call: TRBV24-1
clone_size: -
d_call: TRBD2
j_call: TRBJ2-1
cdr3_nt: TGTGCCACCAGTGAGATTGGGACTAGCGGGAGTATCCACAATGAGCAGTTCTTC
cdr3_aa: CATSEIGTSGSIHNEQFF

v_call: TRBV6-5
clone_size: -
d_call: -
j_call: TRBJ1-1
cdr3_nt: TGTGCCAGCGACAGCGGGGGTTACACTGAAGCTTTCTTT
cdr3_aa: CASDSGGYTEAFF

v_call: TRBV27
clone_size: -
d_call: TRBD2
j_call: TRBJ2-1
cdr3_nt: TGTGCCAGCAGCCCGTACCCTAGCGGGGGGGCCAATGAGCAGTTCTTC
cdr3_aa: CASSPYPSGGANEQFF

v_call: TRBV7-8
clone_size: few
d_call: TRBD1
j_call: TRBJ1-6
cdr3_nt: TGTGCCAGCAGCTTATTCAGGGGGCCCAATTCACCCCTCCACTTT
cdr3_aa: CASSLFRGPNSPLHF

v_call: TRBV5-4
clone_size: -
d_call: -
j_call: TRBJ2-5
cdr3_nt: TGTGCCAGCAGTAACAGGGTAATGGGAGAGACCCAGTACTTC
cdr3_aa: CASSNRVMGETQYF

v_call: TRBV4-2
clone_size: -
d_call: -
j_call: TRBJ1-1
cdr3_nt: TGTGCCAGCAGCCAAGTCGTTTTGGGCACTGAAGCTTTCTTT
cdr3_aa: CASSQVVLGTEAFF

v_call: TRBV2
clone_size: -
d_call: -
j_call: TRBJ2-3
cdr3_nt: TGTGCCAGCAGTGCCTCGGAATTCTCAGATACGCAGTATTTT
cdr3_aa: CASSASEFSDTQYF

v_call: TRBV18
clone_size: -
d_call: -
j_call: TRBJ1-4
cdr3_nt: TGTGCCAGCTCCCCTCCGGGACATGGTGAAAAACTGTTTTTT
cdr3_aa: CASSPPGHGEKLFF

v_call: TRBV4-2
clone_size: -
d_call: TRBD1
j_call: TRBJ2-1
cdr3_nt: TGTGCCAGCAGCCCGCCTGGGACAGGGCTTTTCAATGAGCAGTTCTTC
cdr3_aa: CASSPPGTGLFNEQFF

v_call: TRBV19
clone_size: -
d_call: -
j_call: TRBJ2-7
cdr3_nt: TGTGCCAGTAGCTTTCCGGCAGGGAGCTCCTACGAGCAGTACTTC
cdr3_aa: CASSFPAGSSYEQYF

v_call: TRBV3-1/TRBV3-2
clone_size: few
d_call: TRBD2
j_call: TRBJ2-7
cdr3_nt: TGTGCCAGCAGCCCTTCCGGGACTAGCGGGAGGGGCGAGCAGTACTTC
cdr3_aa: CASSPSGTSGRGEQYF

v_call: TRBV5-8
clone_size: -
d_call: -
j_call: TRBJ1-5
cdr3_nt: TGTGCCAGCAGGATGACCACCGAGCTCCGGGGCAATCAGCCCCAGCATTTT
cdr3_aa: CASRMTTELRGNQPQHF

v_call: TRBV13
clone_size: -
d_call: -
j_call: TRBJ2-7
cdr3_nt: TGTGCCCCGGGGCCCTACGAGCAGTACTTC
cdr3_aa: CAPGPYEQYF

v_call: TRBV5-1
clone_size: -
d_call: TRBD2
j_call: TRBJ2-7
cdr3_nt: TGCGCCAGCAGCTTGGTAGCGGGAGGGCCCTACGAGCAGTACTTC
cdr3_aa: CASSLVAGGPYEQYF

v_call: TRBV30
clone_size: -
d_call: TRBD1
j_call: TRBJ2-7
cdr3_nt: TGTGCCTGGAGCGAAGGGACAGGGGGGTTCTACGAGCAGTACTTC
cdr3_aa: CAWSEGTGGFYEQYF

v_call: TRBV19
clone_size: -
d_call: TRBD1
j_call: TRBJ2-7
cdr3_nt: TGTGCCAGTAGTATACAGGCAGGGGGCTTTTACGAGCAGTACTTC
cdr3_aa: CASSIQAGGFYEQYF

v_call: TRBV25-1
clone_size: -
d_call: TRBD1
j_call: TRBJ2-3
cdr3_nt: TGTGCCAGCAGGGGACAGGCACTAGATACGCAGTATTTT
cdr3_aa: CASRGQALDTQYF

v_call: TRBV6-4
clone_size: -
d_call: TRBD2
j_call: TRBJ2-3
cdr3_nt: TGTGCCAGCAGTGACTCGATACACTCTGTACTAGCGGGTCCCACAGATACGCAGTATTTT
cdr3_aa: CASSDSIHSVLAGPTDTQYF

v_call: TRBV6-5
clone_size: -
d_call: TRBD1
j_call: TRBJ1-2
cdr3_nt: TGTGCCAGCAGTTACTCCACGGACAGGGGGATCGGTGGCTACACCTTC
cdr3_aa: CASSYSTDRGIGGYTF

v_call: TRBV19
clone_size: -
d_call: -
j_call: TRBJ1-3
cdr3_nt: TGTGCCAGCACGACCGGGTGGGGAAACACCATATATTTT
cdr3_aa: CASTTGWGNTIYF

v_call: TRBV7-3
clone_size: few
d_call: TRBD2
j_call: TRBJ2-7
cdr3_nt: TGTGCCAGCAGCCCACGGGGGGGGATCTACGAGCAGTACTTC
cdr3_aa: CASSPRGGIYEQYF

v_call: TRBV6-6
clone_size: -
d_call: -
j_call: TRBJ1-2
cdr3_nt: TGTGCCAGCAGTTACGAAGCAGGCCGCTATGGCTACACCTTC
cdr3_aa: CASSYEAGRYGYTF

v_call: TRBV2
clone_size: -
d_call: -
j_call: TRBJ1-2
cdr3_nt: TGTGCCAGCAGTGAAACAGGGTGGCGCCGAAGGGCCTTCTATGGCTACACCTTC
cdr3_aa: CASSETGWRRRAFYGYTF

v_call: TRBV20-1
clone_size: -
d_call: -
j_call: TRBJ2-3
cdr3_nt: TGCAGTGCTAGTAATGGCGTACCTAGCACAGATACGCAGTATTTT
cdr3_aa: CSASNGVPSTDTQYF

v_call: TRBV7-6
clone_size: -
d_call: -
j_call: TRBJ2-3
cdr3_nt: TGTGCCAGCAGCGGCAATCTGGGACCCACAGATACGCAGTATTTT
cdr3_aa: CASSGNLGPTDTQYF

v_call: TRBV9
clone_size: few
d_call: TRBD2
j_call: TRBJ2-5
cdr3_nt: TGTGCCAGCGCGCAAGCGGGGGGGCCAATAGAGACCCAGTACTTC
cdr3_aa: CASAQAGGPIETQYF

v_call: TRBV11-3
clone_size: few
d_call: -
j_call: TRBJ2-2
cdr3_nt: TGTGCCAGCAGCCGGACCATAAACACCGGGGAGCTGTTTTTT
cdr3_aa: CASSRTINTGELFF